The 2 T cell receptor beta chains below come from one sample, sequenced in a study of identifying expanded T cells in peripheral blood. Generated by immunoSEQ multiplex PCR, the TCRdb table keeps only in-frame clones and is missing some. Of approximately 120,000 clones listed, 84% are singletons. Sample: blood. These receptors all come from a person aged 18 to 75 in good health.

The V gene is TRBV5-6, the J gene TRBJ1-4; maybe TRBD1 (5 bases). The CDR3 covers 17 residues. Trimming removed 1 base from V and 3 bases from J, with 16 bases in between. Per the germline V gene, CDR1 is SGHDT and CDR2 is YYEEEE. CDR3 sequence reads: CASSLSKGSRPNEKLFF. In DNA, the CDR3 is TGTGCCAGCAGCTTGTCGAAGGGGAGCAGGCCTAATGAAAAACTGTTTTTT.

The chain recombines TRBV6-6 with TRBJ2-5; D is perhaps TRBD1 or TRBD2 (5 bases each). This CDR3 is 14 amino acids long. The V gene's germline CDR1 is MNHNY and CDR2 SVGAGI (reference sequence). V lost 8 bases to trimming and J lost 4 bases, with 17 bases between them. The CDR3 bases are TGTGCCAGCGGAACTAGGGACCCAAGAGAGACCCAGTACTTC. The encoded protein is CASGTRDPRETQYF.